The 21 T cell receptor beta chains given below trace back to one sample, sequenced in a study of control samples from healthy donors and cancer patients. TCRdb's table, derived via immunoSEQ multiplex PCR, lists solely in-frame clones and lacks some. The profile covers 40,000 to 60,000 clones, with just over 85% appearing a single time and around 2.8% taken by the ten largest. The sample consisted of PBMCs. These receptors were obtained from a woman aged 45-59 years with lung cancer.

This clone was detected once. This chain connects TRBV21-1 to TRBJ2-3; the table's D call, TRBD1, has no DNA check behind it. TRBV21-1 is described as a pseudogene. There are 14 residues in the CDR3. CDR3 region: CASSLDRGADTQYF. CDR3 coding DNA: TGTGCCAGCAGCCTTGACAGGGGGGCAGATACGCAGTATTTT.

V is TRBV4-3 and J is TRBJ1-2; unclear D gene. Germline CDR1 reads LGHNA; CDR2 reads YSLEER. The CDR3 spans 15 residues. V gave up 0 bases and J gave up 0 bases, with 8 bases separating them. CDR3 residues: CASSQDPGPNYGYTF. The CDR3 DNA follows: TGCGCCAGCAGCCAAGATCCCGGCCCTAACTATGGCTACACCTTC.

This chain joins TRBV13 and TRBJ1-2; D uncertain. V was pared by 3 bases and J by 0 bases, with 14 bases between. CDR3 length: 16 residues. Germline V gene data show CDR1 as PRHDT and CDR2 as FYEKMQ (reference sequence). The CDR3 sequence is CASSFSSLGSNYGYTF. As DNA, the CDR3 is TGTGCCAGCAGCTTTTCTTCTTTAGGATCTAACTATGGCTACACCTTC.

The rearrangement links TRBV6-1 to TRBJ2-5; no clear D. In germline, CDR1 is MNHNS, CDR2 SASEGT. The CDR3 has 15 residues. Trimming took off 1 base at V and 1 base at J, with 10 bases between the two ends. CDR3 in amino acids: CASSEGPGPQETQYF. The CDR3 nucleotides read TGTGCCAGCAGTGAAGGCCCAGGCCCCCAAGAGACCCAGTACTTC.

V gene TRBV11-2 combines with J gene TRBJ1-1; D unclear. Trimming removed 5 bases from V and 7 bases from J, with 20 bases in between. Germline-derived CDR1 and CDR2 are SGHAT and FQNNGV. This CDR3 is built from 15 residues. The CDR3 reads CASSQRLTLGSEAFF. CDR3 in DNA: TGTGCCAGCAGCCAACGTTTAACTTTAGGCAGTGAAGCTTTCTTT.

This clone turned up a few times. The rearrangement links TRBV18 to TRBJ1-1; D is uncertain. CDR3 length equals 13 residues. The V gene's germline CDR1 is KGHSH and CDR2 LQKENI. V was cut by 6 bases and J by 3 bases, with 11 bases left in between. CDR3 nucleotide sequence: TGTGCCAGCTCGCCCGGGATTGACACTGAAGCTTTCTTT. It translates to CASSPGIDTEAFF.

In nucleotides, the CDR3 is TGTGCCAGCAGCGTGAGAGAGACCCAGTACTTC. It yields the protein CASSVRETQYF. The chain employs TRBV5-6 and TRBJ2-5; D gene unclear. CDR1 is SGHDT, CDR2 YYEEEE, per germline. The CDR3 spans 11 residues. V lost 4 bases and J lost 4, with 5 bases in between.

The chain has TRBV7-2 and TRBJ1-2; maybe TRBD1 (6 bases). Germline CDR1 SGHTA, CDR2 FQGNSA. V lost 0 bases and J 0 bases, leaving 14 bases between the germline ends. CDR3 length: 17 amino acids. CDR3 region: CASSLAPGGATNYGYTF. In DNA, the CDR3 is TGTGCCAGCAGCTTAGCGCCGGGGGGCGCAACTAACTATGGCTACACCTTC.

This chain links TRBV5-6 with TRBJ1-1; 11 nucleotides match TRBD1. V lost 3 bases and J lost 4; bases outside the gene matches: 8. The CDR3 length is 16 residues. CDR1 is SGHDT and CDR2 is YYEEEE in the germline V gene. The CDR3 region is CASSSAGTGGVTEAFF. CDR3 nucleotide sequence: TGTGCCAGCAGCTCCGCCGGGACAGGGGGTGTCACTGAAGCTTTCTTT.

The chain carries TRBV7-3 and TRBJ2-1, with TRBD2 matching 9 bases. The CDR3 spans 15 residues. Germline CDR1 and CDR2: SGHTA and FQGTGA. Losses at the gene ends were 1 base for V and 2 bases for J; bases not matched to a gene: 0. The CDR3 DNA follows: TGTGCCAGCAGCTTAAGCGGGGGGGCCTACAATGAGCAGTTCTTC. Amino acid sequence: CASSLSGGAYNEQFF.

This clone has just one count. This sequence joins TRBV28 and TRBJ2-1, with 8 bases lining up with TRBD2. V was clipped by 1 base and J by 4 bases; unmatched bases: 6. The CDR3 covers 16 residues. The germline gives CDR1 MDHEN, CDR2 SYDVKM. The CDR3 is CASSLYSGGRYNEQFF. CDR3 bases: TGTGCCAGCAGTTTATACAGCGGGGGCCGATACAATGAGCAGTTCTTC.

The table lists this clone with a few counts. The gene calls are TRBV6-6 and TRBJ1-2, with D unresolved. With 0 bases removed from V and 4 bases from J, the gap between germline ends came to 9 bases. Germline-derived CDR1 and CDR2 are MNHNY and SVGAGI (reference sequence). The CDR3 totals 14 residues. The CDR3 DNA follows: TGTGCCAGCAGTTACTCTTCGGCAGTCTATGGCTACACCTTC. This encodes CASSYSSAVYGYTF.

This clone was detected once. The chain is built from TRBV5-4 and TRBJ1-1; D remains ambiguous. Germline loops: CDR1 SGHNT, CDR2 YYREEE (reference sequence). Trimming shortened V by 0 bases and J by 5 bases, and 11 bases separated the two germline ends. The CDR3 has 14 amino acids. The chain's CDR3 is CASSLDSAGTEAFF. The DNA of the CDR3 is TGTGCCAGCAGCTTGGACAGCGCTGGAACTGAAGCTTTCTTT.

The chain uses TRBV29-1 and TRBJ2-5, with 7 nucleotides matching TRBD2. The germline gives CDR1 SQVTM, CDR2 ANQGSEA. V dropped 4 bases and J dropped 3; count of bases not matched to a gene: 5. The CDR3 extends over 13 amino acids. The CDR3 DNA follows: TGCAGCGTTGTTGGGCTAGCGGAAGAGACCCAGTACTTC. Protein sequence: CSVVGLAEETQYF. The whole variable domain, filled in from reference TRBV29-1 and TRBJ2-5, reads SAVISQKPSRDICQRGTSLTIQCQVDSQVTMMFWYRQQPGQSLTLIATANQGSEATYESGFVIDKFPISRPNLTFSTLTVSNMSPEDSSIYLCSVVGLAEETQYFGPGTRLLVL.

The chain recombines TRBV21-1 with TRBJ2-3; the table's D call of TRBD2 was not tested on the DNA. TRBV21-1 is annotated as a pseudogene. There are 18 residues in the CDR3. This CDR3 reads CASSKNSGGPWPPDTQYF. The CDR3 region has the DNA TGTGCCAGCAGCAAAAATTCGGGGGGGCCCTGGCCCCCAGATACGCAGTATTTT.

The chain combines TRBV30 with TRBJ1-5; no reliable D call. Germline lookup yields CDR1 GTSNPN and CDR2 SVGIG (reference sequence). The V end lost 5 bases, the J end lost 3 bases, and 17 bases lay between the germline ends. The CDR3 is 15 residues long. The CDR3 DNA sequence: TGTGCCTGGGATCAAGGACGGATAAACAATCAGCCCCAGCATTTT. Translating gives CAWDQGRINNQPQHF.

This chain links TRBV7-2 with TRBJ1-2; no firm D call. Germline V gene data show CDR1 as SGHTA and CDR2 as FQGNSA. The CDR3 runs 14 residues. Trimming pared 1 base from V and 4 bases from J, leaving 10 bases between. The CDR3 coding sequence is TGTGCCAGCAGCTTAGATACGGGGAGCTATGGCTACACCTTC. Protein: CASSLDTGSYGYTF. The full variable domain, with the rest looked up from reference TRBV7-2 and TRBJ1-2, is GAGVSQSPSNKVTEKGKDVELRCDPISGHTALYWYRQSLGQGLEFLIYFQGNSAPDKSGLPSDRFSAERTGGSVSTLTIQRTQQEDSAVYLCASSLDTGSYGYTFGSGTRLTVV.

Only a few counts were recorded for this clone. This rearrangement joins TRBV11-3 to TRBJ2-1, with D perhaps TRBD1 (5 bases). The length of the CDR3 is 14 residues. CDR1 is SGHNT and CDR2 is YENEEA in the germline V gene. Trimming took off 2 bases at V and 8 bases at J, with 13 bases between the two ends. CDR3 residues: CASSLSPAGHEQFF. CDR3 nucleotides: TGTGCCAGCAGCTTATCTCCGGCAGGGCATGAGCAGTTCTTC.

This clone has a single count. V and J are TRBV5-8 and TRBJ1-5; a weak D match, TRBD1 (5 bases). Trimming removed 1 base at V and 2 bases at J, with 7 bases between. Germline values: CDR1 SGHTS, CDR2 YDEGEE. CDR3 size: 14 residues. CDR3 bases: TGTGCCAGCAGCTTGCGGGGGGGCAATCAGCCCCAGCATTTT. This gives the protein CASSLRGGNQPQHF.

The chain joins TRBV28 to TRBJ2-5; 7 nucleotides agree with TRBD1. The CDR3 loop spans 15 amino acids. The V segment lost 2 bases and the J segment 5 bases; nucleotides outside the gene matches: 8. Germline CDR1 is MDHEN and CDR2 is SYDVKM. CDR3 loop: CASSLAYRGRETQYF. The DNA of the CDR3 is TGTGCCAGCAGTTTAGCCTACAGGGGTCGGGAGACCCAGTACTTC.

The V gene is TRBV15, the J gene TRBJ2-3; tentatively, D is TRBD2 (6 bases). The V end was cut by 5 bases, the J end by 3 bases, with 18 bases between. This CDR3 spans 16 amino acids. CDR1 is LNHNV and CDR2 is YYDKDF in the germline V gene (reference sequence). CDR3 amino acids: CATSGGLSSSTDTQYF. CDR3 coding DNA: TGTGCCACCAGCGGGGGACTCTCGAGTAGTACAGATACGCAGTATTTT.